Listed here are 2 T cell receptor beta chains from one sample, sequenced in a study of blood T cells in healthy people across ages (dated by TCRdb to 2014 to 2015). The library was obtained by 5' RACE. Sequencing took place on an Illumina HiSeq 2500. A second PCR of 7 to 11 cycles was run with a J-beta primer mix and a sample-barcoded 5' primer. TCRdb reran the public reads through fastp at Q25 and MiXCR, keeping productive beta chains. Merged by CDR3 protein, the rows form single entries marked with the most common genes and DNA. Across this sample there are 900,000 to 950,000 distinct CDR3 sequences, with 25% to 30% seen only once. The ten largest account for roughly 10% of the sample. The same sample was also studied in work on T cells of mothers and their children.

Sequenced material: blood. These receptors all stem from a woman in her 40s in good health.

The CDR3 sequence is CASSLSNSQETQYF. CDR3 in DNA: TGTGCCAGCAGTTTAAGTAACAGCCAAGAGACCCAGTACTTC. This chain joins TRBV12-3 or TRBV12-4 and TRBJ2-5; D not resolved. The CDR3 length is 14 residues. The V gene lost 2 bases and the J gene lost 1 base, with 8 bases spanning the gap.

Of note for this clonotype: The junction does not match germline at one end; this may be a read error. The CDR3 nucleotides are TGTGCTAGCAGCTTGGGCCCAGGGTCTGAAGCTTTCTTT. Its protein product is CASSLGPGSEAFF. This rearrangement joins TRBV7-7 to TRBJ1-1; a weak D match, TRBD1 (5 bases). Germline V lookup: CDR1 SSHAT, CDR2 FNYEAQ (reference sequence). There are 13 residues in the CDR3.